This TCR beta chain was recovered during a study of CD8+CD57+ T cells in acquired aplastic anemia. Germline CDR1 is LNHNV and CDR2 is YYDKDF (reference sequence). The CDR3 length is 14 residues. V trimming: 1 base; J trimming: 11 bases; junction bases outside the gene matches: 2. CDR3 and TCR beta VDJ profiling relied on genomic DNA as the template. TCRdb fed the reads into MiXCR, producing one record per CDR3 protein. Altogether 95,000 to 120,000 distinct CDR3 sequences are present, approximately 48% being singletons, with the ten largest covering roughly 31%. The receptor was isolated from a human donor in good health, serving as a control. Source material: sorted CD4+, CD8+, or CD8+CD57+ T cells (not recorded which) from PBMCs. The genes are TRBV15 and TRBJ2-6; 10 nucleotides align to TRBD1. CDR3 DNA sequence: TGTGCCACCAGCAGAGGGACAGGGGGTTACGTCCTGACTTTC. Residues: CATSRGTGGYVLTF.